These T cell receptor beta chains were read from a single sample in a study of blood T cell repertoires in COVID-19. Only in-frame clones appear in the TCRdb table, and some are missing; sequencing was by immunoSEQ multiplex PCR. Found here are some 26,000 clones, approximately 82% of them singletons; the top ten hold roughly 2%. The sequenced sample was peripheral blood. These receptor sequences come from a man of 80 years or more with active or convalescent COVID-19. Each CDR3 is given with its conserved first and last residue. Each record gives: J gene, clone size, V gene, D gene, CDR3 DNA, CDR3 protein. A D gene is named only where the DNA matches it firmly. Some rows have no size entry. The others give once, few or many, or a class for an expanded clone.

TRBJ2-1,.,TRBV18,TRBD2,TGTGCCAGCTCACCGACTAGCGGGGACAGGAATGAGCAGTTCTTC,CASSPTSGDRNEQFF
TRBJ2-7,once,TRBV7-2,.,TGTGCCAGCAGCTTAGACAGGAGCTCCTACGAGCAGTACTTC,CASSLDRSSYEQYF
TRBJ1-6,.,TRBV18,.,TGTGCCAGCTCACCACCGGCCGTCACAGAAGATTCACCCCTCCACTTT,CASSPPAVTEDSPLHF
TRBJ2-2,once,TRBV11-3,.,TGTGCCAGCAGCTTAAACGGGGGTTTTACGAACACCGGGGAGCTGTTTTTT,CASSLNGGFTNTGELFF
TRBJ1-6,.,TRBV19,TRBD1,TGTGCCAGCGCCCCACAGACAGGGGACGGCTCACCCCTCCACTTT,CASAPQTGDGSPLHF
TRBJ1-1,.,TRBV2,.,TGTGCCAGCAGGGCACGGACAGTACTGAACACTGAAGCTTTCTTT,CASRARTVLNTEAFF
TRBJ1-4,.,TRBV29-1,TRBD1,TGCAGCGTCGTCATGCGGGACAGTAATGAAAAACTGTTTTTT,CSVVMRDSNEKLFF
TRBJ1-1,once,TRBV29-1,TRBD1,TGCAGCGCGACAGGGGGCGGGGGAGCTTTCTTT,CSATGGGGAFF
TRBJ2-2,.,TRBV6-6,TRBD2,TGTGCCAGCAGTTGGGAGGGCCGTTTCGGGGAGCTGTTTTTT,CASSWEGRFGELFF
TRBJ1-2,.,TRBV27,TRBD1,TGTGCCAGCAGTTCTCCGGGACAGGGTGTCTATGGCTACACCTTC,CASSSPGQGVYGYTF
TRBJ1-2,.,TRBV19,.,TGTGCCAGTAGTATCGGCCGTGGGGGGGGAGCTAACTATGGCTACACCTTC,CASSIGRGGGANYGYTF
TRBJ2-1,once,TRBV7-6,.,TGTGCCAGCAGCTTAGAGTACGGAGGGCCCACGGAGCAGTTCTTC,CASSLEYGGPTEQFF
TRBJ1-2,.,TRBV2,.,TGTGCCAGCAGTGACCCAGGGCATGGCTACACCTTC,CASSDPGHGYTF
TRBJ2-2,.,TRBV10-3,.,TGTGCCGCCCACACCACCGGGGAGCTGTTTTTT,CAAHTTGELFF
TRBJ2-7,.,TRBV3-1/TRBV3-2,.,TGTGCCAGCAGCCCCGGTCCAAGACACCACTACGAGCAGTACTTC,CASSPGPRHHYEQYF
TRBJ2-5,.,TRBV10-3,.,TGTGCCATCAGTGAGACTATCTTGGGAGAGACCCAGTACTTC,CAISETILGETQYF